This T cell receptor beta chain was captured in a study of T-cell reconstitution after alpha-beta-depleted transplantation in children. The authors prepared the TCRbeta library with unique molecular identifiers. TCRdb re-derived calls from the PCR reads in MiXCR, one entry per CDR3 protein. Of fewer than 700,000 distinct CDR3 sequences in the sample, 10% to 15% are singletons; the top ten hold about 2.2%. The CDR3 sequence is 13 residues long. V shed 3 bases and J shed 2 bases, with 7 bases lying between them. The sequencing here drew on PBMCs, mostly from graft donor cells, taken 360 days after TCRalphabeta/CD19-depleted stem cell transplant. The rearrangement joins TRBV12-3 or TRBV12-4 to TRBJ1-1; no clear D gene. The sequence came from a male patient between 10 and 17 years old who had a stem cell transplant for acute myeloid leukemia, so the T cells may come from the graft donor. The CDR3 DNA sequence: TGTGCCAGCAGTTTCAAGAGAAACACTGAAGCTTTCTTT. Amino acid sequence: CASSFKRNTEAFF.